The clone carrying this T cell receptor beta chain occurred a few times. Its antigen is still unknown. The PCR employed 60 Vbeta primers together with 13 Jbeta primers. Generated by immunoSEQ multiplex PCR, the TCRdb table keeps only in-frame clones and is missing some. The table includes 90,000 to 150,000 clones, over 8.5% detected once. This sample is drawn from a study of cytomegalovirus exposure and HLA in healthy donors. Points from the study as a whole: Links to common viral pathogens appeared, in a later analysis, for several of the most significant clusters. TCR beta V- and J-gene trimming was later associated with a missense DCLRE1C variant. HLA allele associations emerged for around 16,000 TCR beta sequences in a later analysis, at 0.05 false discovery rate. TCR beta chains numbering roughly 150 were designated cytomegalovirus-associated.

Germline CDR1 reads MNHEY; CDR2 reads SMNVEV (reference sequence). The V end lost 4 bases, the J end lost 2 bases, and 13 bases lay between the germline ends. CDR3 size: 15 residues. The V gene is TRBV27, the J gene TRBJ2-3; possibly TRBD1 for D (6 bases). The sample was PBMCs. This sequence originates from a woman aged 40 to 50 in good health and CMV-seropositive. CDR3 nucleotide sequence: TGTGCCAGCAGTTCCAACAGGGTTTTCACAGATACGCAGTATTTT. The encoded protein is CASSSNRVFTDTQYF.